This T cell receptor (beta chain) was captured in a study of shared clonotypes between healthy human individuals. Here immunoSEQ multiplex PCR was the method, and the copy in TCRdb shows in-frame clones only, minus some. Among roughly 2,000,000 clones listed, about 94% were seen once. V was clipped by 4 bases and J by 0 bases, with 13 bases between them. The germline CDR1 and CDR2 sequences are MDHEN and SYDVKM. CDR3 length equals 15 residues. Cells designated naive CD8 were CD45RO-negative and were positively selected for CCR7, with terminally differentiated effector memory CD45RA+ cells excluded. The chain employs TRBV28 and TRBJ2-7, with D possibly being TRBD1 (6 bases). The sample comprised naive CD8+ T cells sorted from blood. The TCR comes from a man in his late teens or twenties in good health. CDR3 DNA sequence: TGTGCCAGCAGTTCTGTTAGGACAGACTCCTACGAGCAGTACTTC. This translates into CASSSVRTDSYEQYF.